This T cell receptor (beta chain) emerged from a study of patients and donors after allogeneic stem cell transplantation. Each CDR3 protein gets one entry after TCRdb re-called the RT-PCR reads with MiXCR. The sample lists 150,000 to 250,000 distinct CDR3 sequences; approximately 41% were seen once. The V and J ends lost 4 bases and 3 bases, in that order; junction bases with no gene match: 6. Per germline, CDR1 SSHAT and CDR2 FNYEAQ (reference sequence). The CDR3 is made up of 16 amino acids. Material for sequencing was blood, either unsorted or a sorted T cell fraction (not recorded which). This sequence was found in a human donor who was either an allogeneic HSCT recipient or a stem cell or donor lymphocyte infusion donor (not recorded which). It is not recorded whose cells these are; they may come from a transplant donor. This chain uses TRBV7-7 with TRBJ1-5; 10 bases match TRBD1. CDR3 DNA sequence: TGTGCCAGCAGCTGGAGGGACAGGGGTGTCAATCAGCCCCAGCATTTT. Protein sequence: CASSWRDRGVNQPQHF.